One and the same sample provided the 11 T cell receptor beta chains below, sequenced in a study of blood T cell repertoires in COVID-19. Generated by immunoSEQ multiplex PCR, the TCRdb table keeps only in-frame clones and is missing some. The sample records approximately 450,000 clones, roughly 91% being singletons. Specimen: peripheral blood. These receptors all come from a woman in her 30s with acute or convalescent COVID-19.

CDR3 DNA sequence: TGTGCCAGCAGTCCAGGGGGTTCGAATAATTCACCCCTCCACTTT. Encoded protein: CASSPGGSNNSPLHF. The rearrangement joins TRBV27 to TRBJ1-6, with 7 bases fitting TRBD1. The CDR3 sequence is 15 residues long. CDR1 and CDR2 (germline): MNHEY, SMNVEV (reference sequence). With 5 bases clipped from V and 5 bases from J, the junction kept 6 bases outside the gene matches.

This chain uses TRBV3-1 (or the pseudogene TRBV3-2) with TRBJ2-7; 7 bases are a match to TRBD1. The CDR3 sequence is 14 residues long. Per the germline V gene, CDR1 is LGHDT and CDR2 is YNNKEL (reference sequence). Trimming cost V 5 bases and J 4 bases; bases outside gene matches: 8. The CDR3 region is CASSYRGRGYEQYF. DNA for the CDR3: TGTGCCAGCAGCTACAGGGGAAGGGGGTACGAGCAGTACTTC.

Here the CDR3 reads CASSVSGQVMNTEAFF. CDR3 DNA sequence: TGTGCCAGCAGCGTATCGGGACAGGTAATGAACACTGAAGCTTTCTTT. The V call is TRBV9, the J call TRBJ1-1; 8 bases are shared with TRBD1. The length of the CDR3 is 16 residues. Germline V gene sequence: CDR1 SGDLS, CDR2 YYNGEE. The junction had 5 bases not matched to a gene; V was cut back by 1 base and J by 0 bases. Drawing the rest from reference TRBV9 and TRBJ1-1, the complete variable domain is DSGVTQTPKHLITATGQRVTLRCSPRSGDLSVYWYQQSLDQGLQFLIQYYNGEERAKGNILERFSAQQFPDLHSELNLSSLELGDSALYFCASSVSGQVMNTEAFFGQGTRLTVV.

The rearrangement uses TRBV7-3 and TRBJ2-3; D not resolved. The CDR3 loop spans 14 amino acids. Trimming removed 2 bases at V and 2 bases at J, with 8 bases between. The germline CDR1 and CDR2 sequences are SGHTA and FQGTGA. The CDR3 loop reads CASSLAGSTDTQYF. In DNA form, the CDR3 reads TGTGCCAGCAGCTTAGCAGGTTCCACAGATACGCAGTATTTT.

The V and J genes are TRBV2 and TRBJ1-4; D may be TRBD1 (6 bases). The CDR3 loop spans 14 amino acids. Per the germline V gene, CDR1 is SNHLY and CDR2 is FYNNEI. Trimming shortened V by 6 bases and J by 7 bases, and 15 bases separated the two germline ends. The CDR3 protein is CASRGTGFSEKLFF. The CDR3 region has the DNA TGTGCCAGCAGGGGAACAGGGTTCTCTGAAAAACTGTTTTTT. The full variable domain, in which reference TRBV2 and TRBJ1-4 provide the parts outside the CDR3, is EPEVTQTPSHQVTQMGQEVILRCVPISNHLYFYWYRQILGQKVEFLVSFYNNEISEKSEIFDDQFSVERPDGSNFTLKIRSTKLEDSAMYFCASRGTGFSEKLFFGSGTQLSVL.

This clone was seen only a few times. This chain joins TRBV12-3 or TRBV12-4 and TRBJ2-1; TRBD1 matches at 9 bases. Trimming at V came to 6 bases and at J to 14 bases, leaving 5 bases not matched to a gene. This CDR3 region has 11 residues. As DNA, the CDR3 is TGTGCCAGCAGGTTGGGGGACAGGGAGTTCTTC. Amino acid sequence: CASRLGDREFF.

This clone was detected once. The V call is TRBV28, the J call TRBJ1-2; D is ambiguous. The germline gives CDR1 MDHEN, CDR2 SYDVKM. Trimming removed 2 bases from V and 7 bases from J, with 8 bases in between. The CDR3 has 12 amino acids. The chain's CDR3 is CASSLIGGGYTF. CDR3 DNA sequence: TGTGCCAGCAGTTTAATTGGAGGTGGCTACACCTTC.

This chain uses TRBV6-6 with TRBJ2-7; 9 nucleotides align to TRBD2. Per germline, CDR1 MNHNY and CDR2 SVGAGI (reference sequence). CDR3 length equals 17 residues. V lost 5 bases and J lost 0; bases outside the gene matches: 11. CDR3 coding DNA: TGTGCCAGCAGTCGCTCCGGAAGCGGGGGGTCCTCCTACGAGCAGTACTTC. Amino acids: CASSRSGSGGSSYEQYF.

The chain uses TRBV24-1 and TRBJ1-5, with TRBD1 identical over 7 bases. The CDR3 is made up of 15 amino acids. The ends lost 7 bases at V and 0 bases at J; junction bases unmatched: 5. Germline V gene lookup returns CDR1 KGHDR and CDR2 SFDVKD. The CDR3 here is CATSDGTASNQPQHF. For the CDR3, the DNA is TGTGCCACCAGCGACGGGACAGCTAGCAATCAGCCCCAGCATTTT.

Points on this clone: Other DNA sequences within the sample encode an identical CDR3. The genes are TRBV12-3 or TRBV12-4 and TRBJ2-5; D might be TRBD2 (6 bases). This CDR3 contains 12 residues. The V and J ends lost 3 bases and 5 bases respectively, with 7 bases between them. The CDR3 DNA follows: TGTGCCAGCAGTTTCGGGGGTGAGACCCAGTACTTC. Protein sequence: CASSFGGETQYF.

The chain has TRBV7-9 and TRBJ2-3, with 9 positions matching TRBD2. V shed 2 bases and J 2 bases; nucleotides not matched to a gene: 11. The germline V gene has CDR1 SEHNR and CDR2 FQNEAQ (reference sequence). The CDR3 is made up of 18 amino acids. CDR3 coding DNA: TGTGCCAGCAGCTTATCTAGCGGGACTTATGGGAACACAGATACGCAGTATTTT. It codes for CASSLSSGTYGNTDTQYF.